This T cell receptor beta chain was captured by sequencing in a study of T cell repertoires in cytomegalovirus infection. In TCRdb, the reads were re-called with MiXCR into one record per CDR3 protein. The repertoire has about 160,000 distinct CDR3 sequences, over 15% of them found once; the top ten carry about 17%. This clonotype came up a few times. Sequencing used CD8+ T cells from PBMCs. This TCR was recovered from a human donor in good health (CMV status not recorded). Some clones in this sample may be carry-over from other donors' samples.

DNA for the CDR3: TGTGCCAGCAGTTTCGCACCTGGGGGGAATCAGCCCCAGCATTTT. Its protein product is CASSFAPGGNQPQHF. The chain joins TRBV28 to TRBJ1-5, with a possible D match to TRBD1 (5 bases). The CDR3 totals 15 residues. In germline, CDR1 is MDHEN, CDR2 SYDVKM. V dropped 3 bases and J dropped 4 bases, with 13 bases sitting between them. The variable domain in full, with the rest retrieved from reference TRBV28 and TRBJ1-5, is DVKVTQSSRYLVKRTGEKVFLECVQDMDHENMFWYRQDPGLGLRLIYFSYDVKMKEKGDIPEGYSVSREKKERFSLILESASTNQTSMYLCASSFAPGGNQPQHFGDGTRLSIL.